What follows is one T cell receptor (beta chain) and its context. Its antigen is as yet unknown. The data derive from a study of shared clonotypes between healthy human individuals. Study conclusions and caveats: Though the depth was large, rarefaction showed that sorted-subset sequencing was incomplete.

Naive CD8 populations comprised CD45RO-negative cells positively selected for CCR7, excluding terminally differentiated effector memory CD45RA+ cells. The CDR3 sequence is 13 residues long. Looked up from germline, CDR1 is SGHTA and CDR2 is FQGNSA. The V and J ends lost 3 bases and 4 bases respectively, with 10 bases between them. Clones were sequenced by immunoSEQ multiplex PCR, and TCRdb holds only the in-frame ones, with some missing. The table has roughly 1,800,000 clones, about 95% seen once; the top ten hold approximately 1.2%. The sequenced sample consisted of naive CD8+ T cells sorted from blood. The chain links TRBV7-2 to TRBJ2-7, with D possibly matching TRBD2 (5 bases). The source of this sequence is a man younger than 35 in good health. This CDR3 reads CASSFDYLYEQYF. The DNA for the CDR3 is TGTGCCAGCAGCTTCGACTATCTATACGAGCAGTACTTC. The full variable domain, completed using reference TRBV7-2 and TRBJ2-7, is GAGVSQSPSNKVTEKGKDVELRCDPISGHTALYWYRQSLGQGLEFLIYFQGNSAPDKSGLPSDRFSAERTGGSVSTLTIQRTQQEDSAVYLCASSFDYLYEQYFGPGTRLTVT.